A selection of T cell receptor beta chains follows, all from one sample in a study of cytomegalovirus exposure and HLA in healthy donors. The protocol was immunoSEQ multiplex PCR, while the TCRdb copy is restricted to in-frame clones and leaves out a portion. In total, the table holds roughly 34,000 clones. The sequenced sample was PBMCs. The source of these receptors is a woman in her thirties or forties in good health and CMV-seropositive. The CDR3 runs from the conserved cysteine through the conserved F or W.

J | V | CDR3
TRBJ1-5 | TRBV28 | CASSFFESNQPQHF
TRBJ1-5 | TRBV7-2 | CASSLDRGHNQPQHF
TRBJ2-2 | TRBV30 | CAWTSGTGGPGELFF
TRBJ1-5 | TRBV19 | CASSRYGQLNQPQHF
TRBJ2-5 | TRBV9 | CASSAGGGETQYF
TRBJ2-7 | TRBV7-6 | CASSLGGGPHYEQYF
TRBJ2-3 | TRBV5-6 | CASRTGGGTDTQYF
TRBJ2-1 | TRBV18 | CASSPTSGTHSYNEQFF
TRBJ2-3 | TRBV10-3 | CAIRGGDTQYF
TRBJ2-7 | TRBV4-1 | CASSQDPGMWEQYF
TRBJ2-7 | TRBV19 | CASSIGLAGNYEQYF
TRBJ1-1 | TRBV28 | CASNTGDDTEAFF
- | TRBV7-2 | CASSKSTSEAYEQYF
TRBJ1-1 | TRBV30 | CAWSVLGAGRGTEAFF
TRBJ2-7 | TRBV28 | CATPDRVYEQYF
TRBJ2-5 | TRBV11-2 | CASSQPGTGWSQYF
TRBJ2-1 | TRBV9 | CASSSRTSGSDEQFF
TRBJ2-3 | TRBV7-2 | CASSSTSGPIHTQYF
TRBJ1-4 | TRBV10-2 | CASSEPVTGTNEKLFF
TRBJ1-2 | TRBV4-3 | CASSHGQEYGYTF
TRBJ2-2 | TRBV5-1 | CASSAGVGELFF
TRBJ2-7 | TRBV4-3 | CASSQDRRNEQYF
TRBJ1-2 | TRBV9 | CASLREGSGYTF
TRBJ2-2 | TRBV4-1 | CASSAGTLAGELFF
TRBJ1-6 | TRBV5-6 | CASSKPGQSSYNSPLHF
TRBJ1-3 | TRBV5-5 | CASSVGRRFSGNTIYF
TRBJ2-3 | TRBV18 | CASSPSSGSDTQYF
TRBJ2-7 | TRBV30 | CAWRQLGTGGPYEQYF
TRBJ1-4 | TRBV1 | CTSSPNGTGGIRSTNEKLFF
TRBJ2-1 | TRBV29-1 | CSVSRDNEQFF
TRBJ1-2 | TRBV30 | CAGSSGTGARYGYTF
TRBJ1-2 | TRBV19 | CATKEGQGLYYGYTF
TRBJ2-2 | TRBV5-6 | CASSFNRGRELFF
TRBJ1-2 | TRBV2 | CASKEGAFGYTF
TRBJ2-5 | TRBV19 | CASSTTGMRETQYF
TRBJ2-7 | TRBV11-1 | CASSLYIYEQYF
TRBJ1-5 | TRBV30 | CAWSPGQGHQPQHF
TRBJ2-5 | TRBV25-1 | CASSEGAGGVGETQYF
TRBJ2-1 | TRBV5-4 | CASSLGAGREGREQFF
TRBJ1-6 | TRBV14 | CASSQGQGLYSPLHF
TRBJ2-7 | TRBV2 | CASSEVGRGDRYEQYF
TRBJ2-3 | TRBV10-3 | CAITTTTGGLDTQYF
TRBJ2-5 | TRBV5-3 | CARSCILQGEETQYF
TRBJ2-1 | TRBV20-1 | CSAGSGSGTFF
TRBJ2-1 | TRBV11-2 | CASRRWTSADEDEQFF